The present T cell receptor beta chain was sequenced within a study of CD8 T cells in Susac syndrome. Points from the study as a whole: Within Susac syndrome CD4+ T cell repertoires, clonal expansion was not evident.

RNA, at about 0.45 to 1 ug, was reverse transcribed with random hexamers. TCRdb re-derived calls from the immunoSEQ multiplex PCR reads in MiXCR, one entry per CDR3 protein. The sample records some 150,000 distinct CDR3 sequences, 85% to 95% being singletons. A note on this clonotype: Its specificity is not known.

Germline CDR1 reads MRHNA; CDR2 reads SNTAGT. V was clipped by 0 bases and J by 3 bases, with 6 bases between them. This CDR3 has 14 residues. Sequencing was performed on CD4+ T cells from PBMCs. The TCR originated in a human donor with Susac syndrome. The chain employs TRBV6-4 and TRBJ2-1, with a possible D match to TRBD1 (5 bases). CDR3 residues: CASSDSTDYNEQFF. The CDR3 DNA reads TGTGCCAGCAGTGACTCGACAGACTACAATGAGCAGTTCTTC.